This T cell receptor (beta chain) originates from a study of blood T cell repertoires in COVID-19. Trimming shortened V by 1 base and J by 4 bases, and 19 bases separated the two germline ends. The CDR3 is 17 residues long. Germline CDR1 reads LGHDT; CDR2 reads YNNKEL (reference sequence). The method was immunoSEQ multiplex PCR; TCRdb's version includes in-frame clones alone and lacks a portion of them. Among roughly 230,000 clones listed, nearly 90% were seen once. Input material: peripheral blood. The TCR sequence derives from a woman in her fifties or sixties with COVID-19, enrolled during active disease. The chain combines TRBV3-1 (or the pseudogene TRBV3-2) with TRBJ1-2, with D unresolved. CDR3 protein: CASSQVIPARRPYGYTF. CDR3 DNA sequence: TGTGCCAGCAGCCAAGTTATTCCGGCAAGGAGACCCTATGGCTACACCTTC.